These 29 T cell receptor beta chains were all obtained from the same sample, sequenced in a study of blood T cell repertoires in COVID-19 (TCRdb year 2020). The method behind the library was the immunoSEQ multiplex PCR assay. Imported from immuneACCESS, the table was reduced by TCRdb to in-frame sequences with V and J called. These copies leave out some clones; in studies compared against another copy, an unresolved V gene accounts for under half, and the cause of the remainder is not known. The sample table lists more than 250,000 clones, 88% of them with a count of one. 1.5% to 2% of the sample is taken by the ten largest. The sample comprised peripheral blood. The receptors derive from a woman aged 30 to 39 with COVID-19, enrolled during active disease.

The chain recombines TRBV5-1 with TRBJ2-1; no clear D gene. Germline-derived CDR1 and CDR2 are SGHRS and YFSETQ. The germline V and J ends were trimmed by 2 bases and 4 bases, with 16 bases remaining between them. The CDR3 has 16 residues. Here the CDR3 reads CASSFGVNSYYNEQFF. CDR3 sequence (DNA): TGCGCCAGCAGCTTTGGCGTTAATAGCTATTACAATGAGCAGTTCTTC.

The V and J genes are TRBV11-3 and TRBJ1-6; perhaps TRBD1 as D (5 bases). V was shortened by 6 bases and J by 6 bases, with 12 bases between the two germline ends. Germline CDR1 is SGHNT and CDR2 is YENEEA. The CDR3 runs 14 residues. CDR3 sequence: CASSRRQTNSPLHF. The CDR3 DNA follows: TGTGCCAGCAGTCGACGACAGACTAATTCACCCCTCCACTTT.

The chain carries TRBV6-6 and TRBJ1-2; TRBD1 might be the D (6 bases). This CDR3 is 14 amino acids long. V was shortened by 2 bases and J by 3 bases, with 10 bases between the two germline ends. The germline gives CDR1 MNHNY, CDR2 SVGAGI (reference sequence). CDR3 in amino acids: CASSYAGQYYGYTF. The DNA for the CDR3 is TGTGCCAGCAGTTACGCCGGACAGTACTATGGCTACACCTTC.

The chain combines TRBV5-6 with TRBJ1-2; D ambiguous. The V end lost 3 bases, the J end lost 4 bases, and 7 bases lay between the germline ends. There are 12 residues in the CDR3. The germline V gene has CDR1 SGHDT and CDR2 YYEEEE. Here the CDR3 DNA reads TGTGCCAGCAGCTACGGAGGCTATGGCTACACCTTC. This translates into CASSYGGYGYTF.

The chain carries TRBV5-6 and TRBJ2-5; 8 bases line up with TRBD2. J lost 4 bases, V lost 2 bases, and 10 bases had no gene match. There are 16 residues in the CDR3. Germline V CDR1 and CDR2: SGHDT, YYEEEE. As DNA, the CDR3 is TGTGCCAGCAGCTTCCCAGTGGCGGGGGGAGGAGAGACCCAGTACTTC. This gives the protein CASSFPVAGGGETQYF.

This rearrangement joins TRBV7-6 to TRBJ1-2; 9 positions agree with TRBD1. With 5 bases clipped from V and 7 bases from J, the junction kept 17 bases outside the gene matches. Germline CDR1 is SGHVS and CDR2 is FNYEAQ. CDR3 size: 17 residues. The CDR3 sequence: CASSPLDRTGVYGGYTF. The CDR3 DNA reads TGTGCCAGCAGCCCATTAGATCGGACAGGGGTGTACGGTGGCTACACCTTC.

The chain has TRBV5-1 and TRBJ1-1; 7 bases line up with TRBD1. V lost 2 bases and J lost 6; bases outside the gene matches: 7. The germline gives CDR1 SGHRS, CDR2 YFSETQ. CDR3 size: 14 residues. The CDR3 nucleotides are TGCGCCAGCAGCTTAGGGGGCGGTGGTTCTGAAGCTTTCTTT. This encodes CASSLGGGGSEAFF.

This chain joins TRBV4-1 and TRBJ2-4; TRBD1 might be the D (5 bases). This CDR3 has 14 residues. V was trimmed by 5 bases and J by 0 bases, leaving 8 bases between them. Germline CDR1 MGHRA, CDR2 YSYEKL. DNA of the CDR3: TGCGCCAGCAGCGGGGCAGTAGCCAAAAACATTCAGTACTTC. It specifies CASSGAVAKNIQYF.

The V and J genes are TRBV21-1 and TRBJ1-2; the table's D call, TRBD1, has no DNA check behind it. TRBV21-1 counts as a pseudogene. This CDR3 contains 15 residues. The chain's CDR3 is CASSPASQGDYGYTF. CDR3 DNA: TGTGCCAGCAGCCCCGCTTCTCAGGGGGACTATGGCTACACCTTC.

Only a few counts were recorded for this clone. The V and J genes are TRBV4-1 and TRBJ1-5; D gene ambiguous. Trimming left V 4 bases short and J 6 bases short, with 13 bases between. Germline CDR1 is MGHRA and CDR2 is YSYEKL. The CDR3 covers 14 residues. CDR3 loop: CASSRVKSIQPQHF. The CDR3 DNA follows: TGCGCCAGCAGCCGAGTCAAAAGTATTCAGCCCCAGCATTTT.

V is TRBV6-1 and J is TRBJ2-1, with 11 bases fitting TRBD2. This CDR3 contains 17 residues. The ends lost 3 bases at V and 4 bases at J; junction bases unmatched: 8. Germline CDR1 reads MNHNS; CDR2 reads SASEGT. The CDR3 DNA reads TGTGCCAGCAGTGAGACTAGCGGGATCCCCCAATACAATGAGCAGTTCTTC. Protein product: CASSETSGIPQYNEQFF.

This clone is a singleton in its sample. The rearrangement joins TRBV25-1 to TRBJ1-2, with 9 positions matching TRBD1. This CDR3 is built from 15 residues. V shed 3 bases and J 7 bases; nucleotides not matched to a gene: 9. Germline V gene data show CDR1 as MGHDK and CDR2 as SYGVNS. Here the CDR3 DNA reads TGTGCCAGCAGTGATTCCGGGACAGGGTCTTTTGGCTACACCTTC. It encodes CASSDSGTGSFGYTF.

CDR3 nucleotide sequence: TGTGCCAGCAGTTTGAGACTAGTGAGGGAGACCCAGTACTTC. This encodes CASSLRLVRETQYF. The V call is TRBV28, the J call TRBJ2-5, with a weak D call TRBD2 (6 bases). Trimming removed 3 bases at V and 5 bases at J, with 13 bases between. Germline loops: CDR1 MDHEN, CDR2 SYDVKM. The CDR3 covers 14 residues.

The chain uses TRBV6-5 and TRBJ1-4, with 7 bases identical to TRBD1. This CDR3 has 14 amino acids. Germline V gene sequence: CDR1 MNHEY, CDR2 SVGAGI. V was pared by 8 bases and J by 6 bases, with 9 bases of the junction left unmatched. In nucleotides, the CDR3 is TGTGCCAGCCTCAAGGGGACAGCATATGAAAAACTGTTTTTT. The encoded protein is CASLKGTAYEKLFF.

This clone has just a few counts. The chain's CDR3 is CASSLRTSGAYEQYF. The CDR3 bases are TGTGCCAGCAGTCTTCGGACTAGCGGGGCCTACGAGCAGTACTTC. The chain uses TRBV27 and TRBJ2-7, with 12 bases that match TRBD2. With 5 bases clipped from V and 2 bases from J, the junction kept 4 bases outside the gene matches. The germline gives CDR1 MNHEY, CDR2 SMNVEV (reference sequence). The CDR3 length is 15 residues.

This clone was observed a few times. The rearrangement links TRBV6-5 to TRBJ2-5, with TRBD2 identical over 9 bases. J was trimmed by 6 bases and V by 2 bases; bases with no gene match: 7. The CDR3 sequence is 15 residues long. Germline-derived CDR1 and CDR2 are MNHEY and SVGAGI. This CDR3 reads CASSYGSGGTQTQYF. The CDR3 DNA sequence: TGTGCCAGCAGTTACGGTAGCGGGGGCACGCAGACCCAGTACTTC.

This chain joins TRBV5-6 and TRBJ1-5; no clear D. Looked up from germline, CDR1 is SGHDT and CDR2 is YYEEEE. The CDR3 sequence is 13 residues long. V was shortened by 1 base and J by 3 bases, with 5 bases between the two germline ends. The CDR3: CASSLRYNQPQHF. In DNA, the CDR3 is TGTGCCAGCAGCTTGCGGTACAATCAGCCCCAGCATTTT.

The rearrangement joins TRBV2 to TRBJ2-1, with TRBD2 identical over 11 bases. Trimming at V came to 3 bases and at J to 0 bases, leaving 10 bases not matched to a gene. Germline V CDR1 and CDR2: SNHLY, FYNNEI. The CDR3 sequence is 19 residues long. CDR3 nucleotide sequence: TGTGCCAGCAGTGAGAATCTAGCGGGGGGTTTAAGCTCCTACAATGAGCAGTTCTTC. It specifies CASSENLAGGLSSYNEQFF.

The sample holds a few counts of this clone. This rearrangement joins TRBV6-2 or TRBV6-3 to TRBJ1-1; D uncertain. Trimming removed 6 bases at V and 7 bases at J, with 9 bases between. Looked up from germline, CDR1 is MNHEY and CDR2 is SVGEGT. This CDR3 region has 11 residues. The CDR3 region is CASSLDFEAFF. The CDR3 DNA reads as TGTGCCAGCAGCCTAGACTTTGAAGCTTTCTTT.

The genes are TRBV12-5 and TRBJ2-1; D is possibly TRBD1 (5 bases). Germline V gives CDR1 LGHNT, CDR2 FRNRAP. The CDR3 has 11 amino acids. V lost 5 bases to trimming and J lost 10 bases, with 9 bases between them. The CDR3 sequence is CASGIRGEQFF. The CDR3 DNA sequence: TGTGCTAGTGGTATAAGGGGCGAGCAGTTCTTC.

The rearrangement joins TRBV19 to TRBJ1-5, with a tentative D call TRBD1 (6 bases). The CDR3 totals 14 residues. The germline CDR1 and CDR2 sequences are LNHDA and SQIVND (reference sequence). The ends were cut back, 2 bases at V and 5 bases at J, with 10 bases in the middle. CDR3 in amino acids: CASSIRGGHQPQHF. CDR3 bases: TGTGCCAGTAGTATACGGGGGGGCCATCAGCCCCAGCATTTT.

CDR3 coding DNA: TGTGCCAGCAGGAACCTTTATGAGACGCAGTATTTT. It is translated as CASRNLYETQYF. The chain joins TRBV2 to TRBJ2-3; D gene unclear. CDR3 size: 12 residues. CDR1 and CDR2 (germline): SNHLY, FYNNEI. The V end lost 6 bases, the J end lost 9 bases, and 13 bases lay between the germline ends.

Only a few counts were recorded for this clone. Other DNA sequences within the sample encode an identical CDR3. This chain connects TRBV19 to TRBJ1-1, with 8 nucleotides matching TRBD1. V shed 6 bases and J 4 bases; nucleotides not matched to a gene: 1. This CDR3 has 12 residues. Germline V gene sequence: CDR1 LNHDA, CDR2 SQIVND (reference sequence). DNA of the CDR3: TGTGCCAGTAGAACAGGGGGCACTGAAGCTTTCTTT. Translated: CASRTGGTEAFF. The whole variable domain, remainder taken from reference TRBV19 and TRBJ1-1, is DGGITQSPKYLFRKEGQNVTLSCEQNLNHDAMYWYRQDPGQGLRLIYYSQIVNDFQKGDIAEGYSVSREKKESFPLTVTSAQKNPTAFYLCASRTGGTEAFFGQGTRLTVV.

The chain links TRBV29-1 to TRBJ1-1; weak D call: TRBD1 (6 bases). V was clipped by 7 bases and J by 3 bases, with 21 bases between them. CDR3 length: 15 amino acids. Germline CDR1 is SQVTM and CDR2 is ANQGSEA. The CDR3 DNA sequence: TGCAGCGCGAAAATCGGGGGGGCCTCGTACACTGAAGCTTTCTTT. It specifies CSAKIGGASYTEAFF.

The chain couples TRBV25-1 to TRBJ2-3, with 12 bases matching TRBD2. This CDR3 has 17 amino acids. V lost 4 bases to trimming and J lost 0 bases; unmatched junction nucleotides: 5. Germline-derived CDR1 and CDR2 are MGHDK and SYGVNS. The CDR3 reads CASSARTSGESTDTQYF. In nucleotides, the CDR3 is TGTGCCAGCAGTGCCCGGACTAGCGGGGAGAGCACAGATACGCAGTATTTT.

The gene calls are TRBV28 and TRBJ1-5; D is unclear. The V gene's germline CDR1 is MDHEN and CDR2 SYDVKM. The CDR3 contains 15 residues. The ends were cut back, 6 bases at V and 7 bases at J, with 19 bases in the middle. In nucleotides, the CDR3 is TGTGCCAGCAGGGAAGCCGGGGTCTTCGGGCAGCCCCAGCATTTT. Encoded protein: CASREAGVFGQPQHF.

The chain carries TRBV28 and TRBJ1-1; possibly TRBD1 for D (5 bases). Trimming removed 6 bases at V and 0 bases at J, with 8 bases between. This CDR3 is built from 13 residues. Germline V CDR1 and CDR2: MDHEN, SYDVKM. The CDR3 sequence is CASRRRVNTEAFF. In nucleotides, the CDR3 is TGTGCCAGCAGGCGCAGGGTGAACACTGAAGCTTTCTTT.

The chain carries TRBV18 and TRBJ1-1; D is perhaps TRBD1 (5 bases). The V end lost 1 base, the J end lost 0 bases, and 9 bases lay between the germline ends. The CDR3 sequence is 15 residues long. Germline assignment: CDR1 KGHSH and CDR2 LQKENI. This CDR3 is CASSPRRTMNTEAFF. The CDR3 DNA is TGTGCCAGCTCACCACGCAGGACAATGAACACTGAAGCTTTCTTT.

The J gene is TRBJ1-1, the V gene TRBV6-5; D not certain. Per the germline V gene, CDR1 is MNHEY and CDR2 is SVGAGI. V lost 2 bases and J 8 bases, leaving 12 bases between the germline ends. This CDR3 spans 13 amino acids. The CDR3 coding sequence is TGTGCCAGCAGTTACGAGCTACCAGGAGAAGCTTTCTTT. The encoded protein is CASSYELPGEAFF.